Included here is one T cell receptor (beta chain) sequence, with context. Its matching antigen is unknown. This record comes from a study of T cell responses to AZD1222 COVID-19 vaccine. Study background: It was second doses at about 4 or about 12 weeks that were pooled. General study results and limits: White British donors predominated, females outnumbered males, and clonal diversity was possibly underestimated. Vaccine-related CD4 TCRs covered spike, predominating at 160-218 and 743-854.

The table came from immunoSEQ multiplex PCR; TCRdb's copy has only in-frame clones and leaves some out. The sample holds approximately 99,000 clones, 70% to 90% seen once. Specimen: peripheral blood, collected on day 0 of AZD1222 vaccination. The clonotype comes from an adult in good health.

The CDR3 spells CASRGGAGGTEAFF. The CDR3 nucleotides are TGTGCCAGCAGGGGGGGGGCAGGGGGCACTGAAGCTTTCTTT. This sequence joins TRBV6-5 and TRBJ1-1, with TRBD1 matching over 7 bases. Trimming at V came to 6 bases and at J to 4 bases, leaving 8 bases not matched to a gene. Looked up from germline, CDR1 is MNHEY and CDR2 is SVGAGI. This CDR3 has 14 residues.